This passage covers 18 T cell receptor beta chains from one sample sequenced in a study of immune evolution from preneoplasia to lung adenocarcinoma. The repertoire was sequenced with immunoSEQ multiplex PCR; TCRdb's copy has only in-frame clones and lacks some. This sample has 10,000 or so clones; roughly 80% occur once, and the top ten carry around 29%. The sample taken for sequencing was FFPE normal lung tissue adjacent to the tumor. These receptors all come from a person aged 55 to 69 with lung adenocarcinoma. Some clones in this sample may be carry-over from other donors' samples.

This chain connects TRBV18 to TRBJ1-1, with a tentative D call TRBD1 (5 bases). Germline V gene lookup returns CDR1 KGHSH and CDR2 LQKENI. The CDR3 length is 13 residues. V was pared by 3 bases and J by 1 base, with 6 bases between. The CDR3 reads CASSPTANTEAFF. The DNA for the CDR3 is TGTGCCAGCTCACCGACAGCGAACACTGAAGCTTTCTTT.

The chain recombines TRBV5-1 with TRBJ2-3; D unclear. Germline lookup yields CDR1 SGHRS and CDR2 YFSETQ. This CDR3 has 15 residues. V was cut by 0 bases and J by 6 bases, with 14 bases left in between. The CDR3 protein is CASSLALSSRDTQYF. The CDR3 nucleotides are TGCGCCAGCAGCTTGGCCCTGAGCTCTAGGGATACGCAGTATTTT.

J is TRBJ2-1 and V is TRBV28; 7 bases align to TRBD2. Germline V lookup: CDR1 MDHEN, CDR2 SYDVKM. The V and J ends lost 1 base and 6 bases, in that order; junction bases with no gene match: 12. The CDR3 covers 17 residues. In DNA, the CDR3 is TGTGCCAGCAGTTTATTTCGCGGGAGAACCAGGGCCAATGAGCAGTTCTTC. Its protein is CASSLFRGRTRANEQFF.

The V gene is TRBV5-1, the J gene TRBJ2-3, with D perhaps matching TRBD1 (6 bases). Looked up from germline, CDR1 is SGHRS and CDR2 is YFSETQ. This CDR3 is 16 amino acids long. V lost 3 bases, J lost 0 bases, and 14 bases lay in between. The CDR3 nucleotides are TGCGCCAGCAGCTCAGGACAGAGCCTTAGCACAGATACGCAGTATTTT. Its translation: CASSSGQSLSTDTQYF. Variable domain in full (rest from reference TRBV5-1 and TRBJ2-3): KAGVTQTPRYLIKTRGQQVTLSCSPISGHRSVSWYQQTPGQGLQFLFEYFSETQRNKGNFPGRFSGRQFSNSRSEMNVSTLELGDSALYLCASSSGQSLSTDTQYFGPGTRLTVL.

CDR3 sequence reads: CASSFGAGASGEQYF. The CDR3 DNA follows: TGCGCCAGCAGCTTTGGGGCAGGGGCTTCGGGAGAGCAGTACTTC. This rearrangement joins TRBV5-1 to TRBJ2-7; possibly TRBD1 for D (6 bases). Trimming took off 2 bases at V and 7 bases at J, with 19 bases between the two ends. Germline V gene data show CDR1 as SGHRS and CDR2 as YFSETQ. This CDR3 contains 15 residues.

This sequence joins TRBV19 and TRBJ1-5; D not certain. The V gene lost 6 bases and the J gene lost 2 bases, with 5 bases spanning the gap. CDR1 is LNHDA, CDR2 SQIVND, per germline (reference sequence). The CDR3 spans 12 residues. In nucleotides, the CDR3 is TGTGCCAGTAGGTTGGGCAATCAGCCCCAGCATTTT. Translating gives CASRLGNQPQHF. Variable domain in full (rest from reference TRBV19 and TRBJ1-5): DGGITQSPKYLFRKEGQNVTLSCEQNLNHDAMYWYRQDPGQGLRLIYYSQIVNDFQKGDIAEGYSVSREKKESFPLTVTSAQKNPTAFYLCASRLGNQPQHFGDGTRLSIL.

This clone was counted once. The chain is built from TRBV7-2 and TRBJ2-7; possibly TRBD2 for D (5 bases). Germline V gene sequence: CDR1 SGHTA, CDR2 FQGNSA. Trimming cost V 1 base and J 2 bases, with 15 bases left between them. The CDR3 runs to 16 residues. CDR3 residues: CASSLVPPSRAYEQYF. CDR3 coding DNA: TGTGCCAGCAGCTTAGTACCCCCCTCGAGGGCCTACGAGCAGTACTTC.

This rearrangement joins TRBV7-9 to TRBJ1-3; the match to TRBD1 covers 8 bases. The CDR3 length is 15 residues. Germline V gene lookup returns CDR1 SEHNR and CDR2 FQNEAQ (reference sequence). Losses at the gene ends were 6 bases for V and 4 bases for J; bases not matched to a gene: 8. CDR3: CASSVDRERGNTIYF. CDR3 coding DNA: TGTGCCAGCAGTGTGGACAGGGAACGGGGAAACACCATATATTTT.

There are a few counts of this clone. DNA of the CDR3: TGTGCCAGCAAGCAGGGGGAGGCGAACACTGAAGCTTTCTTT. It specifies CASKQGEANTEAFF. This chain connects TRBV6-1 to TRBJ1-1, with 7 bases fitting TRBD1. The CDR3 is 14 residues long. Losses at the gene ends were 7 bases for V and 1 base for J; bases not matched to a gene: 6. The germline gives CDR1 MNHNS, CDR2 SASEGT.

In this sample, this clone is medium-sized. In DNA form, the CDR3 reads TGTGCCAGCAGTAAACAGGGAATCACTGAAGCTTTCTTT. This gives the protein CASSKQGITEAFF. The chain links TRBV6-1 to TRBJ1-1; TRBD1 might be the D (6 bases). V was clipped by 5 bases and J by 4 bases, with 11 bases between them. The CDR3 consists of 13 residues. Germline V CDR1 and CDR2: MNHNS, SASEGT.

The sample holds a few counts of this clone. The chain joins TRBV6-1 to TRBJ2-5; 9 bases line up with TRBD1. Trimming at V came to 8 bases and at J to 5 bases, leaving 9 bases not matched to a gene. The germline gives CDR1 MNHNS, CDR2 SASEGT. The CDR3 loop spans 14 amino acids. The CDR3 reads CASLEDRGIETQYF. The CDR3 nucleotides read TGTGCCAGCCTCGAGGACAGGGGAATTGAGACCCAGTACTTC.

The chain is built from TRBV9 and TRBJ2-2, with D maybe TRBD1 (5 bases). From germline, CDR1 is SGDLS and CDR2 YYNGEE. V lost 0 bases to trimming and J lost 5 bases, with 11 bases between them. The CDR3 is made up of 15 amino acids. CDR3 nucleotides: TGTGCCAGCAGCGTAGTGGGGAAGGGGACCGGGGAGCTGTTTTTT. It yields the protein CASSVVGKGTGELFF.

Written as DNA, the CDR3 is TGCGCCAGCAGCTTGTTAGCGGGGTCAGATACGCAGTATTTT. It codes for CASSLLAGSDTQYF. The genes are TRBV5-1 and TRBJ2-3; 8 bases map to TRBD2. V gave up 1 base and J gave up 4 bases; unmatched junction bases: 2. Germline CDR1 is SGHRS and CDR2 is YFSETQ. CDR3 size: 14 residues.

CDR3 in amino acids: CASSARQNQPQHF. The CDR3 coding sequence is TGTGCCAGCAGCGCCCGACAGAATCAGCCCCAGCATTTT. The rearrangement links TRBV2 to TRBJ1-5; tentatively, D is TRBD1 (5 bases). CDR3 size: 13 residues. V lost 6 bases to trimming and J lost 4 bases, with 10 bases between them. Per the germline V gene, CDR1 is SNHLY and CDR2 is FYNNEI. Filled out from reference TRBV2 and TRBJ1-5, the complete variable domain reads EPEVTQTPSHQVTQMGQEVILRCVPISNHLYFYWYRQILGQKVEFLVSFYNNEISEKSEIFDDQFSVERPDGSNFTLKIRSTKLEDSAMYFCASSARQNQPQHFGDGTRLSIL.

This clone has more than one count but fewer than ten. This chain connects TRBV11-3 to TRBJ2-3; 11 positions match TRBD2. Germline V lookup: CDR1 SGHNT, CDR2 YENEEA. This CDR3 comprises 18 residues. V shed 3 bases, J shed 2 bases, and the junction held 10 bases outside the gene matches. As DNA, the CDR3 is TGTGCCAGCAGCTTCGATGCCGATAGCGGGAGGGCCACAGATACGCAGTATTTT. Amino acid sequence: CASSFDADSGRATDTQYF.

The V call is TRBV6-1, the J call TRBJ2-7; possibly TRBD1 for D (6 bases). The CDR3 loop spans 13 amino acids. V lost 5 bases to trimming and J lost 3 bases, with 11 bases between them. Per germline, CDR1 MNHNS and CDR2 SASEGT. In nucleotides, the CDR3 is TGTGCCAGCAGTTTGGGACACGACTACGAGCAGTACTTC. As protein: CASSLGHDYEQYF.

The CDR3 sequence: CASSFGMLDTQYF. In DNA, the CDR3 is TGTGCCAGCAGTTTTGGGATGCTAGATACGCAGTATTTT. The chain couples TRBV27 to TRBJ2-3; D is undetermined. Germline-derived CDR1 and CDR2 are MNHEY and SMNVEV (reference sequence). V lost 3 bases to trimming and J lost 5 bases, with 9 bases between them. CDR3 length equals 13 residues.

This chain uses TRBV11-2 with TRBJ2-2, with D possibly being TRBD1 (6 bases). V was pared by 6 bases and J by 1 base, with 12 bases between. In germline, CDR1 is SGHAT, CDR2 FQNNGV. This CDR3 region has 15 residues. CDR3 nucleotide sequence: TGTGCCAGCAGACACAGGGTCGGGAACACCGGGGAGCTGTTTTTT. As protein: CASRHRVGNTGELFF.